This T cell receptor (beta chain) was profiled in a study of beta chain features in type 1 diabetes. General study results and limits: Within each of all four CD4+ subsets, Type 1 diabetes patients had TCRB CDR3s that were moderately but significantly shorter.

Germline V gives CDR1 ENHRY, CDR2 SYGVKD. The CDR3 totals 15 residues. V dropped 6 bases and J dropped 3 bases, with 16 bases sitting between them. About this clone: Its specificity is unknown.

TCRB transcripts that were expressed got sequenced, as all of the isolated RNA had been reverse transcribed. Sequencing was performed with immunoSEQ multiplex PCR; in TCRdb, only in-frame clones are kept and a portion is missing. The sample carries some 660,000 clones, over 11% recorded once. The sample was naive CD4+ T cells from blood. This TCR was sampled from a young man with type 1 diabetes. V gene TRBV10-3 combines with J gene TRBJ2-3, with TRBD1 as a possible D gene (6 bases). CDR3 amino acids: CAIRTQGNGTDTQYF. The DNA of the CDR3 is TGTGCCATCAGAACACAGGGAAACGGTACAGATACGCAGTATTTT.